This T cell receptor beta chain originates from a study of blood T cell repertoires in COVID-19. As for the study in general: Acute-phase and convalescent COVID-19 samples originated in the United States, Italy and Spain. The analysed material was cDNA or gDNA that came from T cells, B-cell-depleted T cells, or PBMCs.

Per the authors' pipeline: By means of reference gene primer amplification, nucleated cell counts were estimated. Sequenced by immunoSEQ multiplex PCR; TCRdb stores in-frame clones only, minus some. V, J and clone size are those of that table, while D and trimming were read from the DNA. This sample yields around 100,000 clones, of which about 85% are seen a single time; about 1.3% belongs to the top ten. The TCR sequence derives from a man in his forties or fifties with acute or convalescent COVID-19. Sequencing used peripheral blood.

In DNA, the CDR3 is TGTGCCAGCAGCTTAGAAGGACTAAGCTACGAGCAGTACTTC. Translated, it gives CASSLEGLSYEQYF. The V and J genes are TRBV7-8 and TRBJ2-7; D might be TRBD2 (6 bases). The V end lost 1 base, the J end lost 3 bases, and 10 bases lay between the germline ends. There are 14 residues in the CDR3. Germline V gives CDR1 SGHVS, CDR2 FQNEAQ.